This TCR beta chain was recovered during a study of shared clonotypes between healthy human individuals. Each subset's genomic DNA was shared equally among a number of immunoSEQ plates. The DNA input per sorted-subset replicate PCR was 200 ng, corresponding to some 30,000 T cell genomes. TCRdb's copy holds only in-frame clones and misses some; the assay was immunoSEQ multiplex PCR. The table shows approximately 1,500,000 clones, with about 98% occurring only once. The V end lost 0 bases, the J end lost 4 bases, and 9 bases lay between the germline ends. The CDR3 totals 14 residues. Germline V gene sequence: CDR1 MNHEY, CDR2 SVGAGI. Regarding this clone: Antigen specificity is unknown. The sample carries other DNA sequences with the same CDR3.

Study-wide results and caveats: The donor pool, a small one, limited the genetic and exposure-history diversity represented. Clonotypes that were shared across a handful of donors made up approximately 5% of naive CD4 clonotypes.

Sequencing input: naive CD4+ T cells sorted from blood. Subset here: CD45RA+ positively selected. The chain uses TRBV6-5 and TRBJ1-1; a possible D gene is TRBD1 (5 bases). The source is a man aged 25-45 years in good health. This CDR3 is CASSYSQGSTEAFF. CDR3 coding DNA: TGTGCCAGCAGTTACTCGCAGGGTAGCACTGAAGCTTTCTTT.